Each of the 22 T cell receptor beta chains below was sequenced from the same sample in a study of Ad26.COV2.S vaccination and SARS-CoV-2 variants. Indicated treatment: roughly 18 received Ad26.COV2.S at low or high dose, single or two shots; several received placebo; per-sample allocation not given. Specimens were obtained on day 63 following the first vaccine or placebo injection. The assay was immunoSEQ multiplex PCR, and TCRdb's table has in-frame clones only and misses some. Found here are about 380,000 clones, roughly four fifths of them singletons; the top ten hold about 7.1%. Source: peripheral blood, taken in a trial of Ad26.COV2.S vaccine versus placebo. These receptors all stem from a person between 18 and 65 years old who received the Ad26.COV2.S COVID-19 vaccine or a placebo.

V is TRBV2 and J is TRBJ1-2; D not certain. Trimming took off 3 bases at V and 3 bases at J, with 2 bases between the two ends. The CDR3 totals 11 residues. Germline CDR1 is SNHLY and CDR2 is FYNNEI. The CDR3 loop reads CASSEDYGYTF. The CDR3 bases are TGTGCCAGCAGTGAGGACTATGGCTACACCTTC.

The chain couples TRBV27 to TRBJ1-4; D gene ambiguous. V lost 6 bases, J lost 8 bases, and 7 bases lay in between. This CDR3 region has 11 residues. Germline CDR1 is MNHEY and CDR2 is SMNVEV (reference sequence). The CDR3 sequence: CASRANEKLFF. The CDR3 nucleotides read TGTGCCAGCAGGGCGAACGAAAAACTGTTTTTT.

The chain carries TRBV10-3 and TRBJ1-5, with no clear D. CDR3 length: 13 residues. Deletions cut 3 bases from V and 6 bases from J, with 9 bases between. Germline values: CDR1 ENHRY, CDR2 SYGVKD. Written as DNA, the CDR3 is TGTGCCATCAGTGACGCAGGCGGTCAGCCCCAGCATTTT. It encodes CAISDAGGQPQHF.

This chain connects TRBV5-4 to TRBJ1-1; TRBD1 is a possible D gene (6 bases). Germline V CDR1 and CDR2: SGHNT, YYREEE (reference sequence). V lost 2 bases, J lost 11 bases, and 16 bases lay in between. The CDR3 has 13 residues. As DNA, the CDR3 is TGTGCCAGCAGCTTAAAGGGGGGTGGTAAGGCTTTCTTT. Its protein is CASSLKGGGKAFF. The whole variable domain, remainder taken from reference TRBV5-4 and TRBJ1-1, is ETGVTQSPTHLIKTRGQQVTLRCSSQSGHNTVSWYQQALGQGPQFIFQYYREEENGRGNFPPRFSGLQFPNYSSELNVNALELDDSALYLCASSLKGGGKAFFGQGTRLTVV.

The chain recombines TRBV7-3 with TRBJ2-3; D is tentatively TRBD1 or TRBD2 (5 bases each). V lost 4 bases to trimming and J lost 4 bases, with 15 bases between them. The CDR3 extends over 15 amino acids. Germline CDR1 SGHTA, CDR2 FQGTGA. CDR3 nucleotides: TGTGCCAGCAGCTCCGCCGGGGCGGGTCCAGATACGCAGTATTTT. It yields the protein CASSSAGAGPDTQYF.

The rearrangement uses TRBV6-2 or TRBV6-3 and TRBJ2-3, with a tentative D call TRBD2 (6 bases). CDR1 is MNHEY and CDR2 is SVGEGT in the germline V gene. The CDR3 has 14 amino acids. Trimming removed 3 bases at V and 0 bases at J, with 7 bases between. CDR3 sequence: CASSYGGSTDTQYF. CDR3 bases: TGTGCCAGCAGTTATGGGGGGAGCACAGATACGCAGTATTTT.

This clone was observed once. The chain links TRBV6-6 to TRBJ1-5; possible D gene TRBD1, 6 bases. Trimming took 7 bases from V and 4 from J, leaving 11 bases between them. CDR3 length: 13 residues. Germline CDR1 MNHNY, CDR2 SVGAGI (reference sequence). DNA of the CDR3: TGTGCCAGCACCGGACAGTCGAATCAGCCCCAGCATTTT. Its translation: CASTGQSNQPQHF.

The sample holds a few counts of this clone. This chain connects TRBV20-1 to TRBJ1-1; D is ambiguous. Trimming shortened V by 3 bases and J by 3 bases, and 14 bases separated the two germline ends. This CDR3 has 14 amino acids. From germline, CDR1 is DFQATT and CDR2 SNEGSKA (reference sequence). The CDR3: CSASTTARDTEAFF. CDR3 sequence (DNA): TGCAGTGCTAGTACGACTGCCCGGGACACTGAAGCTTTCTTT.

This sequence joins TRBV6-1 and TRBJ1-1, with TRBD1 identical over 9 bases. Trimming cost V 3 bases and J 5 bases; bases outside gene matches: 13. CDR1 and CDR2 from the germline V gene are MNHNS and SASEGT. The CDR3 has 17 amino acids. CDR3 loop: CASSEGQGPGLGTEAFF. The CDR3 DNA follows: TGTGCCAGCAGTGAGGGACAGGGACCAGGGCTAGGGACTGAAGCTTTCTTT.

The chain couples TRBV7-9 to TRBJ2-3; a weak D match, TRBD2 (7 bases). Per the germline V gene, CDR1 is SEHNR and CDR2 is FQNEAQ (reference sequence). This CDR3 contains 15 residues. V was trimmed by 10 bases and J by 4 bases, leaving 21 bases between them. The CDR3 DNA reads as TGTGCCACCGGGGGGCCAGGGAATTTTCCAGATACGCAGTATTTT. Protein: CATGGPGNFPDTQYF.

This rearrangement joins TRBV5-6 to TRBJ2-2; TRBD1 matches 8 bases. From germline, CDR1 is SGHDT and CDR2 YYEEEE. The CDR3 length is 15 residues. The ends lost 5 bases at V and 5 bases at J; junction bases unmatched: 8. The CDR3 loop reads CASRGTGARTGELFF. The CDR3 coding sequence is TGTGCCAGCAGAGGGACAGGAGCGAGAACCGGGGAGCTGTTTTTT.

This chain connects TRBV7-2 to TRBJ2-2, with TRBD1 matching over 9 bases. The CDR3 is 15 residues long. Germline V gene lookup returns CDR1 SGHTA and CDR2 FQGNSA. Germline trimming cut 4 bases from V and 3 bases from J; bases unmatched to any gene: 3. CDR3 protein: CASSYRGLHTGELFF. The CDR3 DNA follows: TGTGCCAGCAGCTACAGGGGGCTCCACACCGGGGAGCTGTTTTTT.

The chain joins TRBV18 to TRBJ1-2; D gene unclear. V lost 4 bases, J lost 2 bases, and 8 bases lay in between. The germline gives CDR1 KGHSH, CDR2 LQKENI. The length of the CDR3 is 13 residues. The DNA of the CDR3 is TGTGCCAGCTCACTTCAGGAGAACTATGGCTACACCTTC. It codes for CASSLQENYGYTF.

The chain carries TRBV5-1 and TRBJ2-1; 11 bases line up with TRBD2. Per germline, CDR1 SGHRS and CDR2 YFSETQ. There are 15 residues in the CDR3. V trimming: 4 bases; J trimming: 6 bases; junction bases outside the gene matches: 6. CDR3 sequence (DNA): TGCGCCAGCAGCCCGCTAGCGGGAGGTACCAATGAGCAGTTCTTC. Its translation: CASSPLAGGTNEQFF.

The chain's CDR3 is CATRGIGRNQPQHF. The CDR3, as DNA: TGTGCCACCAGGGGGATAGGAAGAAATCAGCCCCAGCATTTT. The rearrangement joins TRBV15 to TRBJ1-5; D not certain. Germline values: CDR1 LNHNV, CDR2 YYDKDF (reference sequence). Trimming stripped 6 bases from V and 4 bases from J, with 13 bases between. The CDR3 runs 14 residues.

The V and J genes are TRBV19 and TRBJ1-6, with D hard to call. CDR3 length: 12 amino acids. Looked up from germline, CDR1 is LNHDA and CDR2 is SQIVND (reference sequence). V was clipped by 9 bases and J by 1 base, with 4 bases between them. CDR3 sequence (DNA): TGTGCCAGCAGTTCCTATAATTCACCCCTCCACTTT. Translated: CASSSYNSPLHF.

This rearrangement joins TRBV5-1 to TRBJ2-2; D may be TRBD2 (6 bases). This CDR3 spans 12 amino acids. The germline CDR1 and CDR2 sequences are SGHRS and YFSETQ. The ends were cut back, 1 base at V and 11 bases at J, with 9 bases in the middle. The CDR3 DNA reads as TGCGCCAGCAGCTTGAGCGGGCCTGAGCTGTTTTTT. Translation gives CASSLSGPELFF.

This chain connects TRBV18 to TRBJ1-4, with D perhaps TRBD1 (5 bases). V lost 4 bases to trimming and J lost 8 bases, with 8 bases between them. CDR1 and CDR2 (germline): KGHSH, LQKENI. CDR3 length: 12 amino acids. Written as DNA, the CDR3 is TGTGCCAGCTCACGGAACAGGGAAAAACTGTTTTTT. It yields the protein CASSRNREKLFF.

The CDR3 DNA reads TGTGCCAGCAGCTTAGCAACATTGGCTAGCGGGGGCGATGAGCAGTTCTTC. Encoded protein: CASSLATLASGGDEQFF. The chain is built from TRBV7-2 and TRBJ2-1; the match to TRBD2 covers 10 bases. The junction had 10 bases not matched to a gene; V was cut back by 0 bases and J by 8 bases. Germline V gene lookup returns CDR1 SGHTA and CDR2 FQGNSA. The CDR3 totals 17 residues.

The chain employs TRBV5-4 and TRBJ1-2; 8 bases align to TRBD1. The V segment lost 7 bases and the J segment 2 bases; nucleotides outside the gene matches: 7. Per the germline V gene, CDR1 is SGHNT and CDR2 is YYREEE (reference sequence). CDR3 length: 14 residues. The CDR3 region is CASRPRQGNYGYTF. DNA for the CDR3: TGTGCCAGCCGACCTAGACAGGGGAACTATGGCTACACCTTC.

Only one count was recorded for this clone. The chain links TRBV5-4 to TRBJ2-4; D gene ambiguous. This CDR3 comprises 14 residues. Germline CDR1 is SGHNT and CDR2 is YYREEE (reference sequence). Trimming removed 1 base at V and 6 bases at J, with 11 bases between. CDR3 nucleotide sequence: TGTGCCAGCAGCTTGTATGTTAGTCCAAACATTCAGTACTTC. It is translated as CASSLYVSPNIQYF.

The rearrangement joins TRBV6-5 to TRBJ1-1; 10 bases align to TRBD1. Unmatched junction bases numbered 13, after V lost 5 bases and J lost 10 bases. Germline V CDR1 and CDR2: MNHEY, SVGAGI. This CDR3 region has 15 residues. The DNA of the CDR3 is TGTGCCAGCAGTCACCACCGGGGACAGGGGCGGGCAGCTTTCTTT. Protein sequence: CASSHHRGQGRAAFF.